These T cell receptor beta chains were read from a single sample in a study of blood T cell repertoires in COVID-19. Method: immunoSEQ multiplex PCR; TCRdb's copy keeps in-frame clones and lacks some. The top ten hold around 3% of the sample, which has 200,000 to 250,000 clones, 70% to 90% seen once. Sequencing input: peripheral blood. These receptors all come from a man aged 45-65 years who had recovered from COVID-19. CDR3s leave out the opening cysteine and the closing phenylalanine or tryptophan.

>TRBJ2-3|TRBV3-1/TRBV3-2
ASSQGRAGGRLLTDTQY
>TRBJ1-4|TRBV2
ASSQGLNEKLF
>TRBJ1-2|TRBV2
ASREDAGTGAYGYT
>TRBJ1-4|TRBV7-9
ASSLEGVLNEKLF
>TRBJ1-1|TRBV7-2
ASSLTDQTRTEAF
>TRBJ2-7|TRBV18
ASSRDRGSYEQY
>TRBJ1-1|TRBV11-3
ASSIGGDTEAF
>TRBJ2-1|TRBV29-1
SALLAGSYNEQF
>TRBJ1-3|TRBV2
ASFFGSGNTIY
>TRBJ2-2|TRBV7-9
ASSFLANTGELF
>TRBJ2-3|TRBV24-1
ATSDPGQAGVVRDTQY
>TRBJ1-1|TRBV10-1
ASSRTRQGVMHAAF
>TRBJ2-2|TRBV7-9
ASSIAGFDTGELF
>TRBJ1-5|TRBV19
ASSRTPGLDNQPQH
>TRBJ2-1|TRBV28
ASSLIGEVPYNEQF
>TRBJ1-1|TRBV19
ASSRGQFTEAF
>TRBJ1-1|TRBV5-1
ASSPTTGMNTEAF
>TRBJ2-7|TRBV2
ASSDHRGSSYEQY
>TRBJ2-1|TRBV28
ASSSAIYNEQF
>TRBJ2-7|TRBV10-1
ASSPTGYHEQY
>TRBJ2-7|TRBV6-6
ASGRGYEQY
>TRBJ2-2|TRBV6-5
ASNLLAGAAGELF
>TRBJ1-6|TRBV10-1
ASSSQINSPLH
>TRBJ1-5|TRBV7-7
ASIPCPREAVQPQH
>TRBJ2-3|TRBV12-5
ASGLATPGLAIKEGSTDTQY
>TRBJ2-4|TRBV2
ACRQELAKNIQY
>TRBJ2-7|TRBV3-1/TRBV3-2
ASSQNGRSRYEQY
>TRBJ1-2|TRBV4-1
ASSQGYEFYGYT
>TRBJ2-1|TRBV3-1/TRBV3-2
ASSRRERNEQF
>TRBJ2-7|TRBV3-1/TRBV3-2
ASSRTSGNPIFEQY
>TRBJ2-2|TRBV3-1/TRBV3-2
ASSPTGRGGNTGELF
>TRBJ2-1|TRBV7-4
ASSWVWAGDEQF
>TRBJ2-1|TRBV5-1
ASRRLAGGDNEQF
>TRBJ1-4|TRBV4-1
ASSPYPGDNEKLF
>TRBJ2-3|TRBV7-6
ASSYSGSGMADTQY
>TRBJ2-1|TRBV6-5
ASGDTSYNEQF
>TRBJ2-5|TRBV20-1
SHGGETQY
>TRBJ2-5|TRBV29-1
SVEMAGGLAETQY
>TRBJ1-6|TRBV30
AWSSGLTSPLH
>TRBJ1-5|TRBV28
ASSPPSNTGSGNQPQH
>TRBJ2-5|TRBV28
ASSFGAAGPQETQY
>TRBJ1-1|TRBV28
ASSLGVMNTEAF
>TRBJ1-1|TRBV6-4
ASSPQGAVTEAF
>TRBJ2-7|TRBV5-1
ASSLDLGASYEQY
>TRBJ1-1|TRBV5-6
ASSLWAGMNTEAF
>TRBJ1-2|TRBV18
ASSEGSRNYGYT
>TRBJ1-6|TRBV5-6
ASSRRGGSSYNSPLH
>TRBJ2-7|TRBV29-1
SVYGHSSYEQY
>TRBJ2-1|TRBV4-2
ASSRSLASSYNEQF